The T cell receptor beta chain described here comes from a study of identical twins. This CDR3 comprises 14 residues. The germline V and J ends were trimmed by 3 bases and 1 base, with 9 bases remaining between them. Template switching, a step in the protocol, added a universal primer site, and cDNA carried unique molecular identifiers. TCRdb re-called the 5' RACE reads with MiXCR, one entry per CDR3 protein. Here the sample spans some 330,000 distinct CDR3 sequences, 8.5% to 10% being singletons. Sequencing used naive T cells sorted from blood. This sequence joins TRBV12-3 or TRBV12-4 and TRBJ2-5; D possibly matches TRBD1 or TRBD2 (5 bases each). This receptor was identified in a woman between 45 and 60 years old in good health. As DNA, the CDR3 is TGTGCCAGCAGTTTCGGGGCGGGCCAAGAGACCCAGTACTTC. It is translated as CASSFGAGQETQYF.